Listed below are T cell receptor beta chains from one sample, sequenced in a study of shared clonotypes between healthy human individuals. Produced via immunoSEQ multiplex PCR; TCRdb's table is partial and in-frame only. Here the sample spans some 2 million clones, approximately 95% being singletons. Sequenced: naive CD8+ T cells sorted from blood. The receptors stem from a man in his late teens or twenties in good health. CDR3s leave out the opening cysteine and the closing phenylalanine or tryptophan. Clone size appears in some rows only: once, few, many, or a class for an expanded clone.

ASSYGLGTGELF TRBV6-5 . 12
ASSLTRQGINYGYT TRBV27 . 14
ASSQDAFTYEQY TRBV14 . 12
ASSLGGGWNYGYT TRBV7-9 . 13
ASLQGGGEAF TRBV2 . 10
ASSLEGGYGYT TRBV7-9 . 11
ASSFSGGAYNEQF TRBV7-2 . 13
ASSWDSGTGELF TRBV6-5 . 12
ASSVAAANSNQPQH TRBV9 . 14
ASSQRPGGGSKTNEKLF TRBV4-1 . 17
ASSPPGQAFENTGELF TRBV5-1 . 16
ASSKDGEDTQY TRBV19 . 11
ASSPVWGSNQPQH TRBV28 once 13
ASSLRPGQGYEQY TRBV7-2 . 13
ASSQDRDQPQH TRBV7-8 . 11
ASSNWEQGINEKLF TRBV28 . 14
AISPAGGHETQY TRBV10-3 . 12
ASSIALEFFTDTQY TRBV19 . 14
ASSSPGQGRYEQY TRBV7-9 . 13
ASSTRGNTEAF TRBV27 . 11
ASSLEGGAYEKLF TRBV5-5 . 13
ASSKGDEAF TRBV5-4 . 9
ASSPTGLSNTGELF TRBV7-9 . 14
ASNTGLNTEAF TRBV27 . 11